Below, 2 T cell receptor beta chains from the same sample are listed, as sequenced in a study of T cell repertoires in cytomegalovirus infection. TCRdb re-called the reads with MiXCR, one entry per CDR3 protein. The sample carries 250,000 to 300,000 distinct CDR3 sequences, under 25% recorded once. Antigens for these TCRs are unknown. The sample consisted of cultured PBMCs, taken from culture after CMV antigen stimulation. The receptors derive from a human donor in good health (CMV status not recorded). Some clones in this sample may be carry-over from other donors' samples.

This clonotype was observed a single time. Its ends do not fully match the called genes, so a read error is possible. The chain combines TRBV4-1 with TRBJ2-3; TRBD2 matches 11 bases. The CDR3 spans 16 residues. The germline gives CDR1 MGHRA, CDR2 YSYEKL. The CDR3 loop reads CASSSGTSGPTDTQYF. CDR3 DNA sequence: TGTGCCAGCAGCTCAGGGACTAGCGGCCCTACGGATACGCAGTATTTT.

The CDR3 bases are TGTGCCAGCAGCTTAGCTTTTTCGGGTAGTTCGCCCCTCCACTTT. This codes for CASSLAFSGSSPLHF. The V and J genes are TRBV7-6 and TRBJ1-6; D unresolved. CDR3 length: 15 residues. The germline gives CDR1 SGHVS, CDR2 FNYEAQ. Trimming pared 0 bases from V and 13 bases from J, leaving 16 bases between. The full variable domain, rest sourced from reference TRBV7-6 and TRBJ1-6, is GAGVSQSPRYKVTKRGQDVALRCDPISGHVSLYWYRQALGQGPEFLTYFNYEAQQDKSGLPNDRFSAERPEGSISTLTIQRTEQRDSAMYRCASSLAFSGSSPLHFGNGTRLTVT.